This entry features one TCR beta chain sequence. The sample originates from a study of shared T cell receptors in the human thymus. Only in-frame clones appear in the TCRdb table, and some are missing; sequencing was by immunoSEQ multiplex PCR. The sample records about 660,000 clones, 88% being singletons. Germline V gene lookup returns CDR1 WNHNN and CDR2 SYGVQD (reference sequence). Trimming took off 4 bases at V and 4 bases at J, with 13 bases between the two ends. This CDR3 comprises 15 residues. These data were likewise used in another study, on human thymus T cells. That source reports: Unrelated individuals reportedly shared highly overlapping thymic TCR repertoires.

The chain is built from TRBV10-1 and TRBJ2-2, with D tentatively TRBD1 (5 bases). The clonotype was recovered from a boy under three years old with a congenital heart defect. The sample was thymocytes. This CDR3 reads CASSAPSRGTGELFF. The CDR3 DNA reads TGCGCCAGCAGTGCCCCCTCTAGGGGCACCGGGGAGCTGTTTTTT.